A selection of T cell receptor beta chains follows, all from one sample in a study of blood T cell repertoires in COVID-19. Profiling relied on immunoSEQ multiplex PCR, and the TCRdb table lists in-frame clones only, not all of them. The sample yields hundreds of thousands of clones, about 93% seen once. The sample was peripheral blood. These TCRs come from a woman younger than 35 who had recovered from COVID-19. CDR3s include the opening cysteine and the closing phenylalanine or tryptophan. Fields, in order: V gene, D gene, clone size, J gene, CDR3 protein, CDR3 DNA. The D gene is left open where the match is weak. Size is stated for part of the rows, as once, few or many counts, or as a class when the clone is expanded.

TRBV7-2,TRBD2,NA,TRBJ2-1,CASSPRTSGRSSYNEQFF,TGTGCCAGCAGCCCCCGGACTAGCGGGAGGAGCTCCTACAATGAGCAGTTCTTC
TRBV9,NA,NA,TRBJ2-5,CASSVDGRSQETQYF,TGTGCCAGCAGCGTAGATGGCAGAAGCCAAGAGACCCAGTACTTC
TRBV4-2,NA,NA,TRBJ1-5,CASSQDTTGDNQPQHF,TGTGCCAGCAGCCAAGACACAACGGGGGACAATCAGCCCCAGCATTTT
TRBV30,NA,once,TRBJ2-6,CAWSVGLGVPGTNVLTF,TGTGCCTGGAGTGTCGGCCTCGGGGTCCCTGGGACCAACGTCCTGACTTTC
TRBV5-6,NA,NA,TRBJ1-3,CASSLRGVLSGNTIYF,TGTGCCAGCAGCTTGCGGGGAGTCCTCTCTGGAAACACCATATATTTT
TRBV5-5,TRBD1,NA,TRBJ2-1,CASSLGQGPYNEQFF,TGTGCCAGCAGCTTGGGACAGGGCCCCTACAATGAGCAGTTCTTC
TRBV20-1,TRBD2,NA,TRBJ2-5,CSASGLAGETQYF,TGCAGTGCTAGTGGACTAGCGGGAGAGACCCAGTACTTC
TRBV29-1,NA,few,TRBJ1-1,CSAGGVNTEAFF,TGCAGCGCCGGGGGAGTGAACACTGAAGCTTTCTTT
TRBV12-3/TRBV12-4,NA,NA,TRBJ2-5,CATQASSETQYF,TGTGCCACCCAAGCTAGCTCAGAGACCCAGTACTTC
TRBV9,TRBD2,NA,TRBJ2-3,CASSVEGLAVWDTQYF,TGTGCCAGCAGCGTAGAGGGACTAGCGGTATGGGATACGCAGTATTTT
TRBV27,NA,NA,TRBJ1-6,CASSSTGFSSPLHF,TGTGCCAGCAGTTCAACAGGATTTTCTTCACCCCTCCACTTT
TRBV29-1,TRBD1,once,TRBJ1-2,CSVEGTGLF,TGCAGCGTTGAAGGGACAGGGCTCTTC
TRBV5-3,NA,NA,TRBJ1-2,CARSILGHGGYTF,TGTGCCAGAAGCATCTTGGGACACGGTGGCTACACCTTC
TRBV9,TRBD2,NA,TRBJ2-3,CATSLAGGSTDTQYF,TGTGCCACCTCTCTAGCGGGAGGAAGCACAGATACGCAGTATTTT
TRBV29-1,NA,once,TRBJ1-5,CSVNDGNQPQHF,TGCAGCGTGAATGACGGGAATCAGCCCCAGCATTTT
TRBV7-2,TRBD1,NA,TRBJ2-3,CASSFVPGQGADTQYF,TGTGCCAGCAGCTTCGTGCCGGGACAGGGGGCAGATACGCAGTATTTT
TRBV28,TRBD1,once,TRBJ2-5,CASSPTGGGLETQYF,TGTGCCAGCAGTCCGACAGGGGGCGGTTTGGAGACCCAGTACTTC
TRBV5-1,TRBD1,NA,TRBJ2-6,CASSGQGNSGANVLTF,TGCGCCAGCAGTGGACAGGGCAACTCTGGGGCCAACGTCCTGACTTTC
TRBV19,NA,NA,TRBJ2-6,CASSIYSGANVLTF,TGTGCCAGTAGCATCTACTCTGGGGCCAACGTCCTGACTTTC
TRBV2,NA,NA,TRBJ2-1,CASGALRDEQFF,TGTGCCAGCGGGGCCCTTCGGGATGAGCAGTTCTTC
TRBV29-1,NA,NA,TRBJ1-1,CSVHQVHEAFF,TGCAGCGTTCACCAGGTACACGAAGCTTTCTTT
TRBV18,NA,NA,TRBJ2-1,CASSPPAGFSRLDEQFF,TGTGCCAGCTCACCACCGGCAGGGTTTTCTCGGTTGGATGAGCAGTTCTTC
TRBV12-3/TRBV12-4,TRBD1,NA,TRBJ1-1,CASRAGGAPEAFF,TGTGCCAGCAGGGCAGGGGGCGCACCTGAAGCTTTCTTT
TRBV2,TRBD1,NA,TRBJ1-2,CASRDRDRAGYTF,TGTGCCAGCAGGGACCGGGACAGGGCTGGCTACACCTTC
TRBV11-3,NA,NA,TRBJ2-1,CASSLAFNEQFF,TGTGCCAGCAGCTTAGCCTTCAATGAGCAGTTCTTC
TRBV12-5,TRBD2,NA,TRBJ2-3,CASGLRTSGDTQYF,TGTGCTAGTGGTTTGCGGACTAGCGGAGATACGCAGTATTTT
TRBV24-1,TRBD1,once,TRBJ1-4,CATSDTGTGGEKLFF,TGTGCCACCAGTGACACCGGGACAGGAGGCGAAAAACTGTTTTTT
TRBV6-2/TRBV6-3,TRBD1,once,TRBJ1-2,CASSLTGGPYGYTF,TGTGCCAGCAGTTTGACAGGGGGCCCGTATGGCTACACCTTC
TRBV4-2,NA,NA,TRBJ1-5,CASSPTSTANQPQHF,TGTGCCAGCAGTCCAACCTCGACAGCTAATCAGCCCCAGCATTTT
TRBV27,TRBD1,once,TRBJ2-2,CASSLQQGAATGELFF,TGTGCCAGCAGTTTGCAACAGGGGGCTGCCACCGGGGAGCTGTTTTTT
TRBV30,TRBD2,NA,TRBJ2-3,CAWTGGAGVVFGDTQYF,TGTGCCTGGACCGGGGGAGCGGGGGTAGTGTTCGGTGACACGCAGTATTTT
TRBV7-9,TRBD1,once,TRBJ2-5,CASSSPSGQGAWTQYF,TGTGCCAGCAGCTCCCCTTCTGGACAGGGGGCATGGACCCAGTACTTC
TRBV18,NA,NA,TRBJ1-1,CASSPIQTQDTEAFF,TGTGCCAGCTCTCCAATCCAAACTCAGGATACTGAAGCTTTCTTT
TRBV7-9,NA,NA,TRBJ2-1,CASSPRGTRPDEQFF,TGTGCCAGCAGCCCCCGTGGGACACGACCCGATGAGCAGTTCTTC
TRBV5-6,NA,NA,TRBJ2-1,CASSRFGAGQSSYNEQFF,TGTGCCAGCAGCCGTTTCGGCGCGGGACAGAGCTCCTACAATGAGCAGTTCTTC
TRBV7-9,NA,NA,TRBJ1-2,CASSPGKGALYGYTF,TGTGCCAGCAGCCCCGGCAAAGGAGCTCTTTATGGCTACACCTTC
TRBV28,TRBD1,NA,TRBJ1-3,CASSTRTGQLRNTIYF,TGTGCCAGCAGTACCCGGACAGGGCAGTTGAGAAACACCATATATTTT
TRBV11-3,TRBD2,NA,TRBJ2-5,CASSLGPLAAQETQYF,TGTGCCAGCAGCTTAGGGCCGCTAGCGGCCCAAGAGACCCAGTACTTC
TRBV6-6,TRBD2,NA,TRBJ2-5,CASSAGVETQYF,TGTGCCAGCAGTGCGGGAGTGGAGACCCAGTACTTC
TRBV10-3,NA,once,TRBJ1-5,CAISESEGDQPQHF,TGTGCCATCAGTGAGTCCGAGGGGGATCAGCCCCAGCATTTT
TRBV11-2,NA,NA,TRBJ1-6,CASSLQGFDSPLHF,TGTGCCAGCAGCCTACAGGGTTTTGATTCACCCCTCCACTTT
TRBV24-1,NA,NA,TRBJ1-1,CATSDSRGGNTEAFF,TGTGCCACCAGTGATTCGCGGGGGGGGAACACTGAAGCTTTCTTT
TRBV24-1,TRBD1,NA,TRBJ1-2,CATSDPGQGANYGYTF,TGTGCCACCAGTGACCCCGGACAGGGAGCTAACTATGGCTACACCTTC
TRBV11-3,NA,few,TRBJ1-6,CASSLGRGNSPLHF,TGTGCCAGCAGCTTAGGCAGGGGTAATTCACCCCTCCACTTT
TRBV15,TRBD1,NA,TRBJ2-3,CATSRTPGTATDTQYF,TGTGCCACCAGCAGAACGCCCGGGACAGCCACAGATACGCAGTATTTT
TRBV9,NA,NA,TRBJ1-2,CASSGRTETNYGYTF,TGTGCCAGCAGCGGGAGGACAGAGACTAACTATGGCTACACCTTC
TRBV6-5,TRBD1,NA,TRBJ1-2,CASRDPRQGHYGYTF,TGTGCCAGCAGAGACCCCAGACAGGGCCACTATGGCTACACCTTC
TRBV6-6,NA,once,TRBJ1-2,CASSYSEQTNYGYTF,TGTGCCAGCAGTTACTCGGAACAGACTAACTATGGCTACACCTTC
TRBV10-2,TRBD2,NA,TRBJ2-2,CASSLTSGRAHTGELFF,TGCGCCAGCAGCCTGACTAGCGGGAGGGCCCACACCGGGGAGCTGTTTTTT
TRBV10-2,TRBD2,few,TRBJ2-1,CATNAVRLAGRNEQFF,TGCGCCACCAACGCGGTCCGGCTAGCGGGAAGGAATGAGCAGTTCTTC
TRBV18,TRBD2,NA,TRBJ2-3,CASSPRFVEGGLEDTQYF,TGTGCCAGCTCACCACGGTTCGTAGAGGGAGGGCTAGAAGATACGCAGTATTTT
TRBV7-2,TRBD1,NA,TRBJ2-1,CASSTRDRALNEQFF,TGTGCCAGCAGCACCCGGGACAGGGCCCTTAATGAGCAGTTCTTC
TRBV18,NA,NA,TRBJ2-5,CASSPGLQETQYF,TGTGCCAGCTCACCAGGCCTCCAAGAGACCCAGTACTTC
TRBV27,TRBD1,NA,TRBJ1-1,CASSLRQGPEAFF,TGTGCCAGCAGTTTGAGACAGGGCCCTGAAGCTTTCTTT